This is a list of T cell receptor beta chains from one sample in a study of cytomegalovirus exposure and HLA in healthy donors. Here immunoSEQ multiplex PCR was the method, and the copy in TCRdb shows in-frame clones only, minus some. This table has 130,000 to 150,000 clones, over 60% appearing once. Sequencing was carried out using PBMCs. The receptors were sampled from a woman aged 25 to 39 in good health and CMV-seropositive. The CDR3 runs from the conserved cysteine through the conserved F or W. Fields, in order: V gene, clone size, D gene, J gene, CDR3 DNA, CDR3 protein. The D gene is left open where the match is weak. A row's size may be missing; if present it is once, few, many or a size class.

V: TRBV6-4
size: NA
D: TRBD1
J: TRBJ1-1
DNA: TGTGCCAGCAGAACAGGGGGCGGTGGCACTGAAGCTTTCTTT
CDR3: CASRTGGGGTEAFF

V: TRBV11-2
size: NA
D: TRBD2
J: TRBJ2-1
DNA: TGTGCCAGCAGCTTAACGGCGGGGGGCGGAAATGAGCAGTTCTTC
CDR3: CASSLTAGGGNEQFF

V: TRBV7-6
size: NA
D: TRBD2
J: TRBJ2-7
DNA: TGTGCCAGCAGCCCCGGGACTAGCGGGAGTGGGTACGAGCAGTACTTC
CDR3: CASSPGTSGSGYEQYF

V: TRBV5-1
size: NA
D: NA
J: TRBJ2-5
DNA: TGCGCCAGCAGCTTGGATGCGCGGATCCAAGAGACCCAGTACTTC
CDR3: CASSLDARIQETQYF

V: TRBV5-4
size: NA
D: TRBD2
J: TRBJ2-3
DNA: TGTGCCAGCAGCATAGGACTAGCGGGAAGGAATACGCAGTATTTT
CDR3: CASSIGLAGRNTQYF

V: TRBV2
size: few
D: TRBD1
J: TRBJ1-2
DNA: TGTGCCAGCCTTCAGACCGGGACAGGAGATGGCTACACCTTC
CDR3: CASLQTGTGDGYTF

V: TRBV4-2
size: NA
D: TRBD1
J: TRBJ1-2
DNA: TGTGCCAGCCGTCGGAGGCAGGGGGTGGATGGCTACACCTTC
CDR3: CASRRRQGVDGYTF

V: TRBV19
size: once
D: NA
J: TRBJ1-3
DNA: TGTGCCAGCTCATGGCAGTCAAACACCATATATTTT
CDR3: CASSWQSNTIYF

V: TRBV5-4
size: once
D: TRBD2
J: TRBJ2-4
DNA: TGTGCCAGCAGCTTAGGGACTAGCGGGCAGAACAAAAACATTCAGTACTTC
CDR3: CASSLGTSGQNKNIQYF

V: TRBV27
size: NA
D: TRBD1
J: TRBJ1-1
DNA: TGTGCCAGCAGCGCTACCGGGACAGGAGTTGAAGCTTTCTTT
CDR3: CASSATGTGVEAFF

V: TRBV4-1
size: NA
D: TRBD1
J: TRBJ1-2
DNA: TGCGCCAGCAGCGGGACAGGGGGAAACGGCTACACCTTC
CDR3: CASSGTGGNGYTF

V: TRBV30
size: NA
D: TRBD1
J: TRBJ2-7
DNA: TGTGCCTGGAGACGGACAGGGGCCTACGAGCAGTACTTC
CDR3: CAWRRTGAYEQYF

V: TRBV5-1
size: NA
D: NA
J: TRBJ2-1
DNA: TGCGCCAGCAGCTGGACAGCCTCGTACAATGAGCAGTTCTTC
CDR3: CASSWTASYNEQFF

V: TRBV6-1
size: NA
D: NA
J: TRBJ1-3
DNA: TGTGCCAGCAGTGGACGGGGATCTGGAAACACCATATATTTT
CDR3: CASSGRGSGNTIYF

V: TRBV5-5
size: NA
D: NA
J: TRBJ2-7
DNA: TGTGCCAGCAGCGCTAGAAGTTGGAACGAGCAGTACTTC
CDR3: CASSARSWNEQYF

V: TRBV29-1
size: few
D: TRBD1
J: TRBJ2-7
DNA: TGCAGTCCCGTCCCCGACAGGGTGGGGTACGAGCAGTACTTC
CDR3: CSPVPDRVGYEQYF

V: TRBV14
size: NA
D: NA
J: TRBJ2-1
DNA: TGTGCCAGCACCGGTGGCTACAATGAGCAGTTCTTC
CDR3: CASTGGYNEQFF

V: TRBV5-1
size: NA
D: TRBD1
J: TRBJ1-6
DNA: TGCGCCAGCAGCCCTGGGACAGGCGAGAGCTCCTATAATTCACCCCTCCACTTT
CDR3: CASSPGTGESSYNSPLHF

V: TRBV11-3
size: NA
D: NA
J: TRBJ1-1
DNA: TGTGCCAGCAGCTTTCAAGTTTTTCGGGGAACTGAAGCTTTCTTT
CDR3: CASSFQVFRGTEAFF

V: TRBV12-5
size: few
D: NA
J: TRBJ1-1
DNA: TGTGCTAGTGGTTTGGCTTACCTCGACAGCATGAACACTGAAGCTTTCTTT
CDR3: CASGLAYLDSMNTEAFF

V: TRBV25-1
size: NA
D: NA
J: TRBJ1-1
DNA: TGTGCCAGCAGTCCTGTGAACACTGAAGCTTTCTTT
CDR3: CASSPVNTEAFF

V: TRBV7-7
size: NA
D: TRBD2
J: TRBJ2-2
DNA: TGTGCTAGCAGCTTAGTCGCGCGGGGGAAGAACACCGGGGAGCTGTTTTTT
CDR3: CASSLVARGKNTGELFF

V: TRBV28
size: NA
D: TRBD1
J: TRBJ1-2
DNA: TGTGCCAGCAGTGTCCCCGGGACAGTGGTCGGCTACACCTTC
CDR3: CASSVPGTVVGYTF

V: TRBV7-9
size: NA
D: NA
J: TRBJ1-5
DNA: TGTGCCAGCAGCCCAAGGGGTTTTAATCAGCCCCAGCATTTT
CDR3: CASSPRGFNQPQHF

V: TRBV5-6
size: NA
D: NA
J: TRBJ2-7
DNA: TGTGCCAGCAGCAACGGGATTAACTACGAGCAGTACTTC
CDR3: CASSNGINYEQYF

V: TRBV18
size: NA
D: NA
J: TRBJ1-4
DNA: TGTGCCAGCTCACTGAGGAACTGGGGGGTTGCGGCTTATCCAACTAATGAAAAACTGTTTTTT
CDR3: CASSLRNWGVAAYPTNEKLFF